This T cell receptor beta chain was profiled in a study of CD8 T cells in ankylosing spondylitis. Findings of the study overall: Earlier reports found some motif variants in synovial fluid and blood in reactive arthritis. Characteristic of ankylosing spondylitis blood, it appeared, was a TCR beta motif comprising eight highly homologous variants. Disease-linked clones bore a CD8+ phenotype, appearing relatively rarely in peripheral blood. Matched ankylosing spondylitis synovial fluid reportedly contained a significantly enriched population of disease-linked clones.

CDR1 and CDR2 (germline): SGHTA, FQGNSA. Trimming removed 3 bases at V and 3 bases at J, with 5 bases between. CDR3 length: 13 residues. At least ten counts were recorded for this clonotype. The target antigen is unknown. Scientists made TCR beta libraries using quantitative 5'-RACE with molecular barcodes. MiXCR, run by TCRdb on the 5' RACE reads, gives a single entry per CDR3 protein. The sample records 700,000 to 850,000 distinct CDR3 sequences, approximately 12% being singletons. The chain employs TRBV7-2 and TRBJ2-2; D ambiguous. Sequenced material: blood, either unsorted or a sorted T cell fraction (not recorded which). This TCR was recovered from a male donor with ankylosing spondylitis. The CDR3 nucleotides are TGTGCCAGCAGCTTGACCTACACCGGGGAGCTGTTTTTT. Residues: CASSLTYTGELFF.